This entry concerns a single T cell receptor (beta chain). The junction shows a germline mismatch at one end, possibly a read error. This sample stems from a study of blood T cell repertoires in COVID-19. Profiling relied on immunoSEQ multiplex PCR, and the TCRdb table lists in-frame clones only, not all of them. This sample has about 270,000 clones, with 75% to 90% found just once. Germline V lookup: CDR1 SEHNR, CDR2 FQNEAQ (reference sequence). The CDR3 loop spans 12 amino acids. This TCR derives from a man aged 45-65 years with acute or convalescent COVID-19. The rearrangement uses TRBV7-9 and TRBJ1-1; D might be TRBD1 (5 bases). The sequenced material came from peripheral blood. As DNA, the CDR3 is TGTGCCAGCACCTTACAGACAGCTGAAGCTTTCTTT. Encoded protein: CASTLQTAEAFF.